Listed below are T cell receptor beta chains from one sample, sequenced in a study of OX40 agonist ivuxolimab in advanced cancers. Profiling relied on immunoSEQ multiplex PCR, and the TCRdb table lists in-frame clones only, not all of them. This table has tens of thousands of clones, about four fifths appearing once. Sequences were derived from CD4+ or CD8+ T cells sorted from blood, sampled in a trial of the OX40 agonist ivuxolimab. All receptors come from an adult with an advanced solid tumor such as melanoma, head and neck, liver or kidney cancer. Each CDR3 is given with its conserved first and last residue. D genes are given only for firm matches. The size field is filled for only some rows; it gives once, few, many or a size class.

v_gene: TRBV7-3; abundance: -; d_gene: -; j_gene: TRBJ2-1; CDR3aa: CASSLGVSYNEQFF; CDR3nt: TGTGCCAGCAGCTTGGGGGTCTCCTACAATGAGCAGTTCTTC
v_gene: TRBV4-3; abundance: -; d_gene: -; j_gene: TRBJ1-3; CDR3aa: CASSLLTRGGDSGNTIYF; CDR3nt: TGCGCCAGCAGCCTCCTGACGCGCGGGGGGGACTCTGGAAACACCATATATTTT
v_gene: TRBV5-1; abundance: -; d_gene: -; j_gene: TRBJ1-4; CDR3aa: CASREAVAAEKLFF; CDR3nt: TGCGCTTCCAGAGAAGCCGTCGCCGCAGAAAAACTGTTTTTT
v_gene: TRBV9; abundance: -; d_gene: -; j_gene: TRBJ1-5; CDR3aa: CASSVGLRQPQHF; CDR3nt: TGTGCCAGCAGCGTAGGACTTCGTCAGCCCCAGCATTTT
v_gene: TRBV14; abundance: -; d_gene: TRBD2; j_gene: TRBJ2-3; CDR3aa: CASSQILAGDTDTQYF; CDR3nt: TGTGCCAGCAGCCAAATCCTAGCGGGAGACACAGATACGCAGTATTTT
v_gene: TRBV28; abundance: -; d_gene: -; j_gene: TRBJ1-1; CDR3aa: CASSLQWGEAFF; CDR3nt: TGTGCCAGCAGTCTCCAGTGGGGTGAAGCTTTCTTT
v_gene: TRBV4-3; abundance: -; d_gene: -; j_gene: TRBJ2-7; CDR3aa: CASSLHPSYEQYF; CDR3nt: TGCGCCAGCAGCCTCCACCCATCCTACGAGCAGTACTTC
v_gene: TRBV7-9; abundance: -; d_gene: TRBD1; j_gene: TRBJ2-1; CDR3aa: CASSSGLRTGDWYEQFF; CDR3nt: TGTGCCAGCAGCTCCGGACTCAGGACAGGGGATTGGTATGAGCAGTTCTTC
v_gene: TRBV7-2; abundance: -; d_gene: -; j_gene: TRBJ1-4; CDR3aa: CASSTTGQFVGKLFF; CDR3nt: TGTGCCAGCAGCACGACCGGGCAGTTTGTCGGAAAACTGTTTTTT
v_gene: TRBV5-1; abundance: -; d_gene: -; j_gene: TRBJ2-3; CDR3aa: CASSLRYSTDTQYF; CDR3nt: TGCGCCAGCAGCTTGAGATATTCCACAGATACGCAGTATTTT
v_gene: TRBV19; abundance: -; d_gene: TRBD1; j_gene: TRBJ2-2; CDR3aa: CASLPPGTENTGELFF; CDR3nt: TGTGCCAGTTTACCACCTGGGACAGAGAACACCGGGGAGCTGTTTTTT
v_gene: TRBV9; abundance: -; d_gene: TRBD1; j_gene: TRBJ2-2; CDR3aa: CASSVTGDAGELFF; CDR3nt: TGTGCCAGCAGCGTGACAGGGGACGCCGGGGAGCTGTTTTTT
v_gene: TRBV9; abundance: -; d_gene: -; j_gene: TRBJ2-3; CDR3aa: CASSVDGGRTQYF; CDR3nt: TGTGCCAGCAGCGTAGACGGGGGGCGTACGCAGTATTTT
v_gene: TRBV2; abundance: -; d_gene: -; j_gene: TRBJ1-2; CDR3aa: CASSEANEGFGYTF; CDR3nt: TGTGCCAGCAGTGAGGCTAATGAGGGGTTTGGCTACACCTTC
v_gene: TRBV7-3; abundance: -; d_gene: -; j_gene: TRBJ1-6; CDR3aa: CASSLKGANSPLHF; CDR3nt: TGTGCCAGCAGCTTAAAGGGCGCAAATTCACCCCTCCACTTT
v_gene: TRBV4-2; abundance: -; d_gene: -; j_gene: TRBJ1-4; CDR3aa: CASSLFRADSEKLFF; CDR3nt: TGTGCCAGCAGCCTTTTTAGGGCAGATAGTGAAAAACTGTTTTTT
v_gene: TRBV5-1; abundance: -; d_gene: TRBD2; j_gene: TRBJ2-1; CDR3aa: CASSSTSGGANEQFF; CDR3nt: TGCGCCAGCAGCTCTACTAGCGGGGGGGCCAATGAGCAGTTCTTC
v_gene: TRBV4-2; abundance: -; d_gene: TRBD1; j_gene: TRBJ1-1; CDR3aa: CASSQTRGGGTEAFF; CDR3nt: TGTGCCAGCAGCCAAACGAGAGGGGGCGGCACTGAAGCTTTCTTT
v_gene: TRBV7-9; abundance: -; d_gene: TRBD1; j_gene: TRBJ2-1; CDR3aa: CASSTGDRGLVNEQFF; CDR3nt: TGTGCCAGCAGCACAGGGGACAGGGGGCTCGTCAATGAGCAGTTCTTC
v_gene: TRBV6-1; abundance: -; d_gene: -; j_gene: TRBJ2-2; CDR3aa: CAISERQGRGPTGELFF; CDR3nt: TGTGCCATCAGTGAGAGGCAGGGGCGCGGACCCACCGGGGAGCTGTTTTTT
v_gene: TRBV5-1; abundance: once; d_gene: TRBD1; j_gene: TRBJ2-7; CDR3aa: CASSLRDRAHSYEQYF; CDR3nt: TGCGCCAGCAGCTTGCGGGACAGGGCCCACTCATACGAGCAGTACTTC
v_gene: TRBV30; abundance: once; d_gene: -; j_gene: TRBJ1-1; CDR3aa: CAWSVQLWRTNTEAFF; CDR3nt: TGTGCCTGGAGTGTACAGTTGTGGCGGACGAACACTGAAGCTTTCTTT
v_gene: TRBV7-2; abundance: -; d_gene: TRBD1; j_gene: TRBJ2-1; CDR3aa: CASRPLTGSSYNEQFF; CDR3nt: TGTGCCAGCAGACCCCTGACAGGGAGCTCCTACAATGAGCAGTTCTTC
v_gene: TRBV14; abundance: -; d_gene: -; j_gene: TRBJ2-7; CDR3aa: CASSQDWEGQLF; CDR3nt: TGTGCCAGCAGCCAAGATTGGGAGGGACAGCTCTTC
v_gene: TRBV10-3; abundance: -; d_gene: -; j_gene: TRBJ1-1; CDR3aa: CAISGPTGYRDTEAFF; CDR3nt: TGTGCCATCAGTGGCCCTACAGGGTATCGAGATACTGAAGCTTTCTTT
v_gene: TRBV7-9; abundance: once; d_gene: TRBD1; j_gene: TRBJ2-7; CDR3aa: CASSAGTGGYEQYF; CDR3nt: TGTGCCAGCAGCGCCGGGACAGGGGGCTACGAGCAGTACTTC
v_gene: TRBV28; abundance: -; d_gene: -; j_gene: TRBJ2-7; CDR3aa: CASSSHDRGEQYF; CDR3nt: TGTGCCAGCAGTTCTCACGACCGGGGGGAGCAGTACTTC
v_gene: TRBV5-4; abundance: -; d_gene: -; j_gene: TRBJ1-2; CDR3aa: CASSRKSQGGYTF; CDR3nt: TGTGCCAGCAGCCGTAAGTCCCAGGGTGGCTACACCTTC
v_gene: TRBV5-5; abundance: -; d_gene: -; j_gene: TRBJ1-5; CDR3aa: CASSLMGAARNQPQHF; CDR3nt: TGTGCCAGCAGCTTGATGGGAGCTGCCCGGAATCAGCCCCAGCATTTT
v_gene: TRBV2; abundance: -; d_gene: -; j_gene: TRBJ2-7; CDR3aa: CASSGGWGDEQYF; CDR3nt: TGTGCCAGCAGTGGGGGTTGGGGAGACGAGCAGTACTTC
v_gene: TRBV5-1; abundance: -; d_gene: TRBD1; j_gene: TRBJ2-7; CDR3aa: CASSLGGQGAYEQYF; CDR3nt: TGCGCCAGCAGCTTGGGGGGACAGGGGGCCTACGAGCAGTACTTC
v_gene: TRBV9; abundance: -; d_gene: -; j_gene: TRBJ2-7; CDR3aa: CASSTQAGSSYEQYF; CDR3nt: TGTGCCAGCAGCACCCAAGCAGGGAGCTCCTACGAGCAGTACTTC
v_gene: TRBV5-1; abundance: -; d_gene: -; j_gene: TRBJ1-1; CDR3aa: CASSSVAGTMNTEAFF; CDR3nt: TGCGCCAGCAGCTCTGTTGCGGGGACAATGAACACTGAAGCTTTCTTT
v_gene: TRBV11-1; abundance: -; d_gene: TRBD1; j_gene: TRBJ2-7; CDR3aa: CASSAADRLAVEQYF; CDR3nt: TGTGCCAGCAGCGCCGCGGACAGGCTGGCGGTCGAGCAGTACTTC
v_gene: TRBV10-3; abundance: once; d_gene: TRBD1; j_gene: TRBJ2-7; CDR3aa: CAISAGTGLEQYF; CDR3nt: TGTGCCATCAGTGCGGGGACAGGGCTTGAGCAGTACTTC
v_gene: TRBV11-1; abundance: few; d_gene: -; j_gene: TRBJ2-7; CDR3aa: CASRSSRGGGEQYF; CDR3nt: TGTGCCAGCAGATCTAGCCGGGGAGGTGGCGAGCAGTACTTC
v_gene: TRBV4-3; abundance: -; d_gene: -; j_gene: TRBJ1-2; CDR3aa: CASSQATRDVMVGYTF; CDR3nt: TGCGCCAGCAGCCAAGCAACCCGAGATGTTATGGTGGGCTACACCTTC
v_gene: TRBV5-1; abundance: -; d_gene: -; j_gene: TRBJ2-2; CDR3aa: CASSYQQGSTGELFF; CDR3nt: TGCGCCAGCAGTTATCAACAGGGAAGCACCGGGGAGCTGTTTTTT
v_gene: TRBV5-1; abundance: -; d_gene: TRBD1; j_gene: TRBJ2-2; CDR3aa: CASSFVGTVNTGELFF; CDR3nt: TGCGCCAGCAGCTTCGTAGGGACAGTTAACACCGGGGAGCTGTTTTTT
v_gene: TRBV10-3; abundance: -; d_gene: -; j_gene: TRBJ1-3; CDR3aa: CAISTGLNSGNTIYF; CDR3nt: TGTGCCATCAGCACCGGGCTCAACTCTGGAAACACCATATATTTT
v_gene: TRBV28; abundance: -; d_gene: TRBD1; j_gene: TRBJ1-5; CDR3aa: CASSSEGTGAQPQHF; CDR3nt: TGTGCCAGCAGTTCCGAAGGGACAGGGGCTCAGCCCCAGCATTTT
v_gene: TRBV19; abundance: -; d_gene: TRBD2; j_gene: TRBJ2-5; CDR3aa: CASSIDPPTSGGQETQYF; CDR3nt: TGTGCCAGTAGTATAGATCCCCCGACTAGCGGGGGTCAAGAGACCCAGTACTTC
v_gene: TRBV7-9; abundance: once; d_gene: -; j_gene: TRBJ1-6; CDR3aa: CASSSWTTDNSPLYF; CDR3nt: TGTGCCAGCAGCTCCTGGACAACCGATAATTCACCCCTCTACTTT
v_gene: TRBV28; abundance: -; d_gene: -; j_gene: TRBJ2-7; CDR3aa: CASRGGRFYEQYF; CDR3nt: TGTGCCAGCAGAGGGGGAAGGTTCTACGAGCAGTACTTC
v_gene: TRBV5-1; abundance: -; d_gene: TRBD1; j_gene: TRBJ1-4; CDR3aa: CASSLQGDPTNEKLFF; CDR3nt: TGCGCCAGCAGCTTACAGGGGGACCCAACTAATGAAAAACTGTTTTTT
v_gene: TRBV13; abundance: -; d_gene: -; j_gene: TRBJ1-4; CDR3aa: CASSALAGEKLFF; CDR3nt: TGTGCCAGCAGCGCACTTGCCGGGGAAAAACTGTTTTTT
v_gene: TRBV28; abundance: -; d_gene: -; j_gene: TRBJ2-7; CDR3aa: CASTKDTTYEQYF; CDR3nt: TGTGCCAGCACTAAGGACACCACCTACGAGCAGTACTTC
v_gene: TRBV29-1; abundance: few; d_gene: TRBD1; j_gene: TRBJ1-1; CDR3aa: CSVTGTGARKAFF; CDR3nt: TGCAGCGTCACCGGGACAGGGGCTAGGAAAGCTTTCTTT
v_gene: TRBV28; abundance: -; d_gene: TRBD1; j_gene: TRBJ1-6; CDR3aa: CASSRQGSPLHF; CDR3nt: TGTGCCAGCAGCCGACAGGGGTCACCCCTCCACTTT
v_gene: TRBV10-3; abundance: -; d_gene: TRBD2; j_gene: TRBJ2-3; CDR3aa: CAISEAGGTDTQYF; CDR3nt: TGTGCCATCAGTGAGGCGGGGGGCACAGATACGCAGTATTTT
v_gene: TRBV6-1; abundance: -; d_gene: -; j_gene: TRBJ1-5; CDR3aa: CASSGNLDTSNQPQHF; CDR3nt: TGTGCCAGCAGTGGTAATTTGGACACTAGCAATCAGCCCCAGCATTTT
v_gene: TRBV30; abundance: -; d_gene: -; j_gene: TRBJ1-5; CDR3aa: CAWSKGRTVPQPQHF; CDR3nt: TGTGCCTGGAGTAAGGGCCGGACAGTACCTCAGCCCCAGCATTTT
v_gene: TRBV5-1; abundance: -; d_gene: -; j_gene: TRBJ1-1; CDR3aa: CASSLVHMNTEAFF; CDR3nt: TGCGCCAGCAGCTTGGTCCACATGAACACTGAAGCTTTCTTT